The rows below give T cell receptor beta chains drawn from one sample of a study of cytomegalovirus exposure and HLA in healthy donors. Sequencing used immunoSEQ multiplex PCR; TCRdb keeps in-frame clones, though not all of them. The table has roughly 150,000 clones, roughly 78% seen once. The sample consisted of PBMCs. These receptors came from a man aged 30-40 years in good health. Both conserved end residues are part of each CDR3. D genes are given only for firm matches. Size values are once, few and many counts, or a class for expanded clones, and some rows have none.

cdr3_aa cdr3_nt v_call clone_size j_call cdr3_length d_call
CASSSPTRRDFIGNEQFF TGTGCCAGCAGCTCGCCCACTCGCCGGGACTTCATAGGCAATGAGCAGTTCTTC TRBV11-2 few TRBJ2-1 18 -
CASSLVVGLAGMEQFF TGCGCCAGCAGCTTGGTTGTCGGACTAGCGGGCATGGAGCAGTTCTTC TRBV5-1 - TRBJ2-1 16 TRBD2
CASSAGGGYTDTQYF TGCGCCAGCTCCGCGGGGGGGGGATACACAGATACGCAGTATTTT TRBV5-1 once TRBJ2-3 15 TRBD2
CASSEGTFYEQYF TGTGCCAGCAGCGAAGGGACATTCTACGAGCAGTACTTC TRBV14 - TRBJ2-7 13 -
CASSYDHRGGYGYTF TGTGCCAGCAGTTACGATCACAGGGGAGGCTATGGCTACACCTTC TRBV6-5 - TRBJ1-2 15 TRBD1
CASSAGGVNYGYTF TGTGCCAGTTCCGCAGGGGGTGTGAACTATGGCTACACCTTC TRBV28 - TRBJ1-2 14 TRBD1
CASSVGGPQETQYF TGTGCCAGCAGCGTAGGTGGGCCTCAAGAGACCCAGTACTTC TRBV9 - TRBJ2-5 14 -
CASSQLKGDEQFF TGCGCCAGCAGCCAATTGAAGGGAGATGAGCAGTTCTTC TRBV4-3 - TRBJ2-1 13 -
CASSLPLYRGRVTSEKLFF TGTGCCAGCAGCCTCCCCCTCTACAGGGGCCGGGTGACAAGTGAAAAACTGTTTTTT TRBV28 few TRBJ1-4 19 TRBD1
CASSVDRVDEQFF TGCGCCAGCAGCGTCGACAGAGTGGATGAGCAGTTCTTC TRBV5-1 - TRBJ2-1 13 -
CASSLDNNQPQHF TGTGCCAGCAGCTTGGACAACAATCAGCCCCAGCATTTT TRBV5-4 - TRBJ1-5 13 -
CASSPRASYEQYF TGTGCCAGCAGTCCGAGGGCCTCCTACGAGCAGTACTTC TRBV27 - TRBJ2-7 13 -
CASSQGFIAETGGQPQHF TGCGCCAGCAGCCAAGGGTTCATTGCGGAAACAGGCGGTCAGCCCCAGCATTTT TRBV4-1 - TRBJ1-5 18 -
CASSRTSGGTDTQYF TGTGCCAGCAGCCGGACTAGCGGGGGCACAGATACGCAGTATTTT TRBV11-3 - TRBJ2-3 15 TRBD2
CATSRDLAYEQYF TGTGCCACCAGCAGAGATCTAGCGTACGAGCAGTACTTC TRBV15 - TRBJ2-7 13 -
CASSRDRERDEQYF TGTGCCAGCAGCCGGGACAGGGAACGGGACGAGCAGTACTTC TRBV13 - TRBJ2-7 14 TRBD1